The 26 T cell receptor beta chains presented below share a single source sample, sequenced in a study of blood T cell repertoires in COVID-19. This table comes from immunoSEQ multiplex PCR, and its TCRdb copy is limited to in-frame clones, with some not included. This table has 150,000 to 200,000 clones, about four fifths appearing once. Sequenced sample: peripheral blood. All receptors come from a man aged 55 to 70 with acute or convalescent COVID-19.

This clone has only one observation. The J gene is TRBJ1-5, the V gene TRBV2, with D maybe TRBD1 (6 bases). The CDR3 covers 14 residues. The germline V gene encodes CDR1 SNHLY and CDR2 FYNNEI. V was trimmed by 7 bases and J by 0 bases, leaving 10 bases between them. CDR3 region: CASKRTDSNQPQHF. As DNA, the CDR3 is TGTGCCAGCAAGCGGACAGATAGCAATCAGCCCCAGCATTTT.

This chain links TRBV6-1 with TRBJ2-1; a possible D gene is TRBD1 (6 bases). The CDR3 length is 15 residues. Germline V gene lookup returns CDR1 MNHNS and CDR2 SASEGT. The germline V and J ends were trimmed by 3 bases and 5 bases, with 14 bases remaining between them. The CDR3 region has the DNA TGTGCCAGCAGTGACCCTCGGGACAACCACAATGAGCAGTTCTTC. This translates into CASSDPRDNHNEQFF.

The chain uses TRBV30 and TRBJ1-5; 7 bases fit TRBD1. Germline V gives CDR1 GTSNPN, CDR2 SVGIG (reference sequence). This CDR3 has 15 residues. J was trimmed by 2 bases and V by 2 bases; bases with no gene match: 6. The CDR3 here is CAWSRQGPGNQPQHF. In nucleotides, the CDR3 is TGTGCCTGGAGTCGACAGGGCCCGGGCAATCAGCCCCAGCATTTT.

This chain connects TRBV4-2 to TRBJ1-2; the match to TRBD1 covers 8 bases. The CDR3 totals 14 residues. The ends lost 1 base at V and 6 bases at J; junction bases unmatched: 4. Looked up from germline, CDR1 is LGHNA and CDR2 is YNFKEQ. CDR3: CASSQVTGDHGYTF. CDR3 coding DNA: TGTGCCAGCAGCCAAGTGACAGGGGATCATGGCTACACCTTC.

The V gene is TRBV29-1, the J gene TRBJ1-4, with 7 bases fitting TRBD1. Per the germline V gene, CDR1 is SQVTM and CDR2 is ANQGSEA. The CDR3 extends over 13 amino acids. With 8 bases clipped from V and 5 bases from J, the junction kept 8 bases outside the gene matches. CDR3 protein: CSFQGQMNEKLFF. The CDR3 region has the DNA TGCAGCTTTCAGGGACAGATGAATGAAAAACTGTTTTTT.

CDR3 bases: TGTGCCAGCTCCCGGGACAGGGGTGGTAATTCACCCCTCCACTTT. It codes for CASSRDRGGNSPLHF. The chain has TRBV18 and TRBJ1-6, with TRBD1 matching 10 bases. This CDR3 has 15 amino acids. The V and J ends lost 6 bases and 6 bases, in that order; junction bases with no gene match: 5. Germline lookup yields CDR1 KGHSH and CDR2 LQKENI.

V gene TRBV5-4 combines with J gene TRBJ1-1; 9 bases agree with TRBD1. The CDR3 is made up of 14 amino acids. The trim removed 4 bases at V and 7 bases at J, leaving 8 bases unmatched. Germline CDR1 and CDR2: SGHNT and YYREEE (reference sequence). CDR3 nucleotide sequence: TGTGCCAGCAGCCCGAGGACAGGGGATGTTGAAGCTTTCTTT. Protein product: CASSPRTGDVEAFF. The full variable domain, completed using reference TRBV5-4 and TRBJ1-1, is ETGVTQSPTHLIKTRGQQVTLRCSSQSGHNTVSWYQQALGQGPQFIFQYYREEENGRGNFPPRFSGLQFPNYSSELNVNALELDDSALYLCASSPRTGDVEAFFGQGTRLTVV.

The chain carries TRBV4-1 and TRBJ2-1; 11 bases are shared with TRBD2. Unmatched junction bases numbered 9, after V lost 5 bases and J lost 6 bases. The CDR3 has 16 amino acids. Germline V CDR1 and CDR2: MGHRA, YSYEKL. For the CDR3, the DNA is TGCGCCAGCAGCGGTCCTAGCGGGAGGATTGTCAATGAGCAGTTCTTC. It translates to CASSGPSGRIVNEQFF.

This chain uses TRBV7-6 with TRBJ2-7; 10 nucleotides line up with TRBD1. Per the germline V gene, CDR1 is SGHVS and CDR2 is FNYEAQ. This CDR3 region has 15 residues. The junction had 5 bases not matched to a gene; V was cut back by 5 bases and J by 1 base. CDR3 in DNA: TGTGCCAGCAGCCGGGGGACAGGGGTTTCCTACGAGCAGTACTTC. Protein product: CASSRGTGVSYEQYF.

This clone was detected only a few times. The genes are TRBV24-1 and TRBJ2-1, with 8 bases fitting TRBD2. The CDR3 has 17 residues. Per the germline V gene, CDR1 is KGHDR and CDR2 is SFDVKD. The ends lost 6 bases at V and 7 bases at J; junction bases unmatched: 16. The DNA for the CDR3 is TGTGCCACCAGTTCTTCAGCGACAGCGGGGGATGGGAATGAGCAGTTCTTC. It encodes CATSSSATAGDGNEQFF.

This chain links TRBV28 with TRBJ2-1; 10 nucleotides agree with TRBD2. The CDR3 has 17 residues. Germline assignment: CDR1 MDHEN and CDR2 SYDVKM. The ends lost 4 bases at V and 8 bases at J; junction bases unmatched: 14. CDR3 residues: CASSSPRASGRGDEQFF. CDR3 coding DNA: TGTGCCAGCAGTTCCCCTAGGGCTAGCGGGAGAGGCGATGAGCAGTTCTTC.

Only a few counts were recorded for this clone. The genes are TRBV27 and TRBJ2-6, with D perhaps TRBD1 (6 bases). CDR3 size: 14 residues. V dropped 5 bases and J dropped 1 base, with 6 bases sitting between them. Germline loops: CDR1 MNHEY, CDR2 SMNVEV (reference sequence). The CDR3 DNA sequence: TGTGCCAGCAGTGACAGGTCTGGGGCCAACGTCCTGACTTTC. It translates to CASSDRSGANVLTF.

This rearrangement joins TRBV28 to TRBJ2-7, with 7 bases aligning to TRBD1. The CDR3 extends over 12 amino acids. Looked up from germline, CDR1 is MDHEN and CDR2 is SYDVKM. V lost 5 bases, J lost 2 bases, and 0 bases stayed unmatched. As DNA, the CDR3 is TGTGCCAGCAGTGGGACAGCCTACGAGCAGTACTTC. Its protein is CASSGTAYEQYF.

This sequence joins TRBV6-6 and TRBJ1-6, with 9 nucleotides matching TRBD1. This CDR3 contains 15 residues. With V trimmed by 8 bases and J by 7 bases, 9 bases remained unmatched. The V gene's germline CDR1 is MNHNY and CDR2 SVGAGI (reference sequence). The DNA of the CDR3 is TGTGCCAGCTCTATAGGGGGACAGGGAAATTCACCCCTCCACTTT. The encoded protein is CASSIGGQGNSPLHF.

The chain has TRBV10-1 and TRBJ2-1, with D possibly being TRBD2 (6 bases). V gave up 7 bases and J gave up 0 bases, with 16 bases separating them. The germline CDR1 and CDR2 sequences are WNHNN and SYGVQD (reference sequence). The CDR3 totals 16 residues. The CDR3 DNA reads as TGCGCCAGCAACGAACTAAGCGGGCCCTCCTACAATGAGCAGTTCTTC. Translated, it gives CASNELSGPSYNEQFF.

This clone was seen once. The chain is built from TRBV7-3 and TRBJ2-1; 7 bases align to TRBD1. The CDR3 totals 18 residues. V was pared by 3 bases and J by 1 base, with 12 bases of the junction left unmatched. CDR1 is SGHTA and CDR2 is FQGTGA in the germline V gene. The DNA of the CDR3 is TGTGCCAGCAGCTTCATCGGGATAAGGACAGGATCCTACAATGAGCAGTTCTTC. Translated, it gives CASSFIGIRTGSYNEQFF.

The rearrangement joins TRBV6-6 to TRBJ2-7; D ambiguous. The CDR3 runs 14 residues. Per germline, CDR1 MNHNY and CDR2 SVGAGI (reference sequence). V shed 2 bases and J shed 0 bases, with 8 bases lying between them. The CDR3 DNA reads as TGTGCCAGCAGTTACGGCCGGAGCTCCTACGAGCAGTACTTC. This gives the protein CASSYGRSSYEQYF.

The CDR3 bases are TGTGCTAGTGGACACAGGATCCAAGAGACCCAGTACTTC. It codes for CASGHRIQETQYF. V gene TRBV12-5 combines with J gene TRBJ2-5, with D possibly TRBD1 on 5 matching bases. The ends were cut back, 6 bases at V and 1 base at J, with 9 bases in the middle. The CDR3 consists of 13 residues. CDR1 LGHNT and CDR2 FRNRAP come from the germline V gene.

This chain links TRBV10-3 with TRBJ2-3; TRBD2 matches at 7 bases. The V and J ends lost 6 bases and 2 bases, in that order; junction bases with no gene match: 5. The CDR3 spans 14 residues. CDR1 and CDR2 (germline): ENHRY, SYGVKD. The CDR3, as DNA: TGTGCCATCAGGGCCGGGGGGTCCACAGATACGCAGTATTTT. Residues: CAIRAGGSTDTQYF.

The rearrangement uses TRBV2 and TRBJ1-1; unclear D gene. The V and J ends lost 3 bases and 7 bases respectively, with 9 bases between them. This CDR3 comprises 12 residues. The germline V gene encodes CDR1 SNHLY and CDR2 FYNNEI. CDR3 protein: CASSELSVEAFF. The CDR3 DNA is TGTGCCAGCAGTGAGTTATCAGTTGAAGCTTTCTTT.

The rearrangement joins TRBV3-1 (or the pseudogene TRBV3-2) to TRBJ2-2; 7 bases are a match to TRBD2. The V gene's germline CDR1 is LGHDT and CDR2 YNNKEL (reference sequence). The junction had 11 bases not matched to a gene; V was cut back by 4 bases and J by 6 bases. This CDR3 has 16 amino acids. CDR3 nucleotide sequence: TGTGCCAGCAGCCCCCTCGGGGGGACGGGGGCCGGGGAGCTGTTTTTT. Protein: CASSPLGGTGAGELFF.

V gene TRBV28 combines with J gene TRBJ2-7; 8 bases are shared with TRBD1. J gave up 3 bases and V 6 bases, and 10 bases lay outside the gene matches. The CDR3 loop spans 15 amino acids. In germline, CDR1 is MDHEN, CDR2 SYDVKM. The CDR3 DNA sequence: TGTGCCAGCAGAAATCTCTACAGGGGGATCTACGAGCAGTACTTC. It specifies CASRNLYRGIYEQYF.

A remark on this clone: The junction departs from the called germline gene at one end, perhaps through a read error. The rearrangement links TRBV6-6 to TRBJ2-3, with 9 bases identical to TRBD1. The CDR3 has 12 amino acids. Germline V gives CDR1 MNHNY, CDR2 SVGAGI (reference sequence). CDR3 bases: TGTGCCAGCAGTTATAAGGGGGACAGGGCCCTTTTT. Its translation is CASSYKGDRALF.

CDR3 amino acids: CSASTGTHNTEAFF. The CDR3 DNA follows: TGCAGTGCTAGTACCGGGACACATAACACTGAAGCTTTCTTT. V gene TRBV20-1 combines with J gene TRBJ1-1, with D maybe TRBD1 (6 bases). This CDR3 has 14 amino acids. The germline gives CDR1 DFQATT, CDR2 SNEGSKA (reference sequence). V lost 3 bases to trimming and J lost 2 bases, with 13 bases between them.

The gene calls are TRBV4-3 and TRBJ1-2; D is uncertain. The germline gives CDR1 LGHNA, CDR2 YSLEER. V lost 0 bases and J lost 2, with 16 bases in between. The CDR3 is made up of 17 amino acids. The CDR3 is CASSQEAEVQRNYGYTF. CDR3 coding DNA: TGCGCCAGCAGCCAAGAGGCAGAGGTGCAACGGAACTATGGCTACACCTTC.

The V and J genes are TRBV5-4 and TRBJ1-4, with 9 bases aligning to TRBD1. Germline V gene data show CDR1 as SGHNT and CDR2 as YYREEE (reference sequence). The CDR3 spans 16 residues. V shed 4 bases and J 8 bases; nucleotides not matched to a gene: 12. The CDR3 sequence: CASSRPTGQGWEKLFF. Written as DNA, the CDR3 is TGTGCCAGCAGCCGCCCCACGGGACAGGGTTGGGAAAAACTGTTTTTT. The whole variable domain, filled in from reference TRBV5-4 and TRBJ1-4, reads ETGVTQSPTHLIKTRGQQVTLRCSSQSGHNTVSWYQQALGQGPQFIFQYYREEENGRGNFPPRFSGLQFPNYSSELNVNALELDDSALYLCASSRPTGQGWEKLFFGSGTQLSVL.